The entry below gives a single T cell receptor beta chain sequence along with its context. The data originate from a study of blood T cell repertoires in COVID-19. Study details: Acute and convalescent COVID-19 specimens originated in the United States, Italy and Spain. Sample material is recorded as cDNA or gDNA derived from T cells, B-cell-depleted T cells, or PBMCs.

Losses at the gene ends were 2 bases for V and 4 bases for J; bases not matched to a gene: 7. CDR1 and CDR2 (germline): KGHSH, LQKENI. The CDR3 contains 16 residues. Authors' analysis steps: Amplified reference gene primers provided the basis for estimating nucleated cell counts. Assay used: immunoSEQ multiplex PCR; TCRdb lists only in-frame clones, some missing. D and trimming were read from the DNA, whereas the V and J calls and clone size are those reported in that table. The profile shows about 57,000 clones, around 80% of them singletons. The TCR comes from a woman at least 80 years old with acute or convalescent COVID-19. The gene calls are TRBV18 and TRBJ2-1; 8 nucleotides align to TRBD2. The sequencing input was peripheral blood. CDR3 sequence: CASSPSLAGNYNEQFF. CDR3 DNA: TGTGCCAGCTCACCAAGCCTAGCGGGTAATTACAATGAGCAGTTCTTC.